This T cell receptor beta chain was recovered during a study of T cells in Graves' hyperthyroidism and ophthalmopathy (dated by TCRdb to between 2019 and 2020). For context, the study as a whole: Peripheral blood was sampled at the time of initial diagnosis, prior to any treatment. A discovery cohort of about a hundred patients, roughly 43 with Graves' ophthalmopathy and about 60 with stable Graves' hyperthyroidism, was used to find distinguishing TCR V-J signatures. An independent validation cohort of under 20 hyperthyroidism patients and over 15 patients who later progressed to ophthalmopathy tested prospective prediction of ophthalmopathy. The 80 to 100 discovery patients were randomly divided into training and test sets at a 7:3 ratio. In addition, the study compared T-cell repertoires in thyroid tissue and in blood from about 6 Graves' hyperthyroidism patients. After blood sampling, hyperthyroidism patients were treated with methimazole at a starting dose of 30 mg daily, and ophthalmopathy patients were treated with high-dose intravenous methylprednisolone. TCR Vbeta CDR3 sequencing of roughly 140 peripheral blood samples (43 ophthalmopathy, approximately 80 hyperthyroidism and 17 progressor patients) is reported in the paper.

The CDR3 runs 15 amino acids, cysteine and phenylalanine included. The only DNA kept is the CDR3, 45 bases in frame from the first base. The germline V gene specifies SGHVS as CDR1 and FQNEAQ as CDR2. Between the V and J ends, shortened by 2 bases and 5 bases respectively, the junction contains 10 bases. This clonotype was found a few times. No cognate antigen has been identified for it. The record has no base qualities; no much larger clone is one base away. Hyperthyroidism patients were aged 18 to 65 years and newly diagnosed, with disease duration of less than 2 months. Any patient with an uncontrolled infection, another autoimmune disease, pregnancy or lactation was excluded. Clinical symptoms, serum thyroxine and TRAb, thyroid ultrasound, and orbital computed tomography formed the basis for the diagnoses. Blood from progressor patients was collected at the time of first diagnosis with hyperthyroidism, before any ophthalmopathy symptoms had appeared. Ficoll-Paque density gradient centrifugation was used to isolate PBMCs from around 10 ml of fresh peripheral blood. Patients classed as progressors first received a Graves' hyperthyroidism diagnosis and then went on to develop ophthalmopathy during follow-up. Total RNA was extracted with Trizol reagent, and quality was checked on an Agilent 2100 Bioanalyzer.

Study-wide conclusions, independent of this receptor: In validation, the model predicted progression to ophthalmopathy a median of approximately 6.3 months before onset, with about 71% sensitivity and just under 75% specificity. Ophthalmopathy was separated from stable hyperthyroidism by a 13 V-J signature model, with approximately 86% sensitivity and about 81% specificity obtained in cross-validation and 80%/75% obtained in testing. Most expanded thyroid clonotypes (frequency above 0.001) were also detected in blood, suggesting blood repertoires may reflect thyroid immune responses. Sample size was not statistically predetermined, and blinding of investigators to group allocation was not performed.

TCR beta CDR3 regions were amplified from RNA transcripts. The first round of RT-PCR for the TCR CDR3 was performed with the HTBI primer set and the Qiagen OneStep RT-PCR kit. Libraries were constructed in a second round of multiplex PCR, after which size selection and purification were carried out. Sequencing of the libraries was done on an Illumina HiSeq2000 using paired-end 100 bp reads. The authors' pipeline ran thus. SOAPnuke was used to process the raw data, with reads discarded if the reads contained adapters or uncalled bases, had a mean Phred below 15, or lacked an exact constant-primer or identifier match. COPE v1.2.5 was used to merge high-quality paired reads, and clonotypes were defined as unique nucleotide sequences. Clonotypes were aligned to IMGT TRBV, TRBD and TRBJ reference segments using MiTCR v1.1. The analysis included only V-J combinations with a frequency above 0.0001, which together covered 99% to 99.2% of the repertoires. A TCS score was defined as the ratio of F50 (clonal expansion) to E x V (chaos), with BLOSUM62-based TCRdist applied between CDR3 peptides within each V-J. Welch's t-statistics and random forest reduced around 520 V-J features to about 13, which were used in a naive Bayes classifier (R e1071). TCRdb cleaned the public reads at Q25 with fastp, built clones with MiXCR and kept in-frame beta chains. Entries that share a CDR3 protein sequence are merged under the most common genes and DNA. The V and J calls, along with clone size, are taken from TCRdb and not from the paper's own processing. This sample holds 130,000 to 150,000 distinct CDR3 sequences; more than 20% were observed only once. The top ten clones comprise about 70% of the sample.

The source is a woman aged 45-60 years with Graves' hyperthyroidism that later progressed to Graves' ophthalmopathy. Material: blood. The chain links TRBV7-8 with TRBJ1-6, with a weak D call of TRBD1 (5 bases match). This receptor has the CDR3 CASSLTGLDNSPLHF. In nucleotide form, the sequence is TGTGCCAGCAGCTTAACGGGACTCGATAATTCACCCCTCCACTTT. This CDR3, with the reference TRBV7-8 and TRBJ1-6 proteins standing in past its ends, gives the full variable domain GAGVSQSPRYKVAKRGQDVALRCDPISGHVSLFWYQQALGQGPEFLTYFQNEAQLDKSGLPSDRFFAERPEGSVSTLKIQRTQQEDSAVYLCASSLTGLDNSPLHFGNGTRLTVT.